Given below is one T cell receptor beta chain in context. Authors' processing steps: Using reference gene primer amplification, nucleated cell counts were estimated. The assay was immunoSEQ multiplex PCR, and TCRdb's table has in-frame clones only and misses some. The V and J calls and clone size are taken from that table; D and trimming were inferred from the DNA. The sample lists about 200,000 clones; 70% to 90% were seen once. This specimen belongs to a study of blood T cell repertoires in COVID-19. The CDR3 is made up of 14 amino acids. Germline trimming cut 5 bases from V and 4 bases from J; bases unmatched to any gene: 8. From germline, CDR1 is SQVTM and CDR2 ANQGSEA.

The chain combines TRBV29-1 with TRBJ1-2, with TRBD1 matching over 9 bases. The sequence came from a woman aged 30 to 39 who had been exposed to COVID-19. The specimen was PBMCs or T cells enriched from blood (not recorded which). The CDR3 region has the DNA TGCAGCGTTCCCGGGACAGGGTTAATCTATGGCTACACCTTC. Translation gives CSVPGTGLIYGYTF.